One sample yielded the 23 T cell receptor beta chains listed below, sequenced in a study of blood T cell repertoires in COVID-19 (dated by TCRdb to the early 2020s). Library preparation used the immunoSEQ multiplex PCR assay. In TCRdb, the immuneACCESS table is reduced to in-frame sequences with V and J assigned. These tables do not hold every clone; where another copy was compared, an unresolved V gene accounts for under half, and the others remain unexplained. This sample lists almost 250,000 clones; 86% were detected once. In total, the top ten clones hold about 5.4% of the sample. The source material was peripheral blood. The receptors were sampled from a woman older than 75 with COVID-19, enrolled during active disease.

The chain recombines TRBV5-4 with TRBJ2-1; 7 nucleotides agree with TRBD2. The V and J ends lost 4 bases and 10 bases, in that order; junction bases with no gene match: 8. Germline CDR1 and CDR2: SGHNT and YYREEE (reference sequence). CDR3 size: 13 residues. The CDR3 DNA is TGTGCCAGCAGCCGTAACAGCGGGAACGAGCAGTTCTTC. Translation gives CASSRNSGNEQFF.

The chain employs TRBV6-6 and TRBJ1-5, with 9 bases aligning to TRBD1. The CDR3 extends over 16 amino acids. Per the germline V gene, CDR1 is MNHNY and CDR2 is SVGAGI (reference sequence). V shed 4 bases and J 0 bases; nucleotides not matched to a gene: 4. The CDR3 DNA is TGTGCCAGCAGTTTTACAGGGGGCTATAGCAATCAGCCCCAGCATTTT. This gives the protein CASSFTGGYSNQPQHF.

The chain has TRBV6-6 and TRBJ2-7; TRBD1 agrees at 11 bases. CDR1 is MNHNY, CDR2 SVGAGI, per germline (reference sequence). This CDR3 comprises 15 residues. The ends lost 5 bases at V and 3 bases at J; junction bases unmatched: 6. CDR3 protein: CASSRGQGANYEQYF. The CDR3 DNA sequence: TGTGCCAGCAGTCGCGGACAGGGGGCCAACTACGAGCAGTACTTC.

V usage is TRBV27 and J usage is TRBJ1-4; 10 bases map to TRBD1. This CDR3 contains 16 residues. V gave up 6 bases and J gave up 10 bases; unmatched junction bases: 14. The germline CDR1 and CDR2 sequences are MNHEY and SMNVEV (reference sequence). CDR3 amino acids: CASSLTTGQGTGKLFF. For the CDR3, the DNA is TGTGCCAGCAGCTTAACTACGGGACAGGGGACTGGAAAACTGTTTTTT.

The V and J genes are TRBV29-1 and TRBJ2-1; the D gene is possibly TRBD2 (5 bases). Germline CDR1 reads SQVTM; CDR2 reads ANQGSEA. CDR3 size: 11 residues. Between the trimmed V and J ends, which lost 7 bases and 7 bases, there was a span of 11 bases. The CDR3 nucleotides are TGCAGCGGCGGAGGACTTAATGAGCAGTTCTTC. Its translation is CSGGGLNEQFF.

This chain joins TRBV7-2 and TRBJ1-1; 7 bases map to TRBD1. CDR3 length: 16 amino acids. The germline V gene encodes CDR1 SGHTA and CDR2 FQGNSA. V shed 5 bases and J 0 bases; nucleotides not matched to a gene: 9. CDR3 amino acids: CASSPKGRGVNTEAFF. The CDR3 nucleotides are TGTGCCAGCAGCCCCAAAGGCAGGGGGGTGAACACTGAAGCTTTCTTT. Full variable domain (rest looked up from reference TRBV7-2 and TRBJ1-1): GAGVSQSPSNKVTEKGKDVELRCDPISGHTALYWYRQSLGQGLEFLIYFQGNSAPDKSGLPSDRFSAERTGGSVSTLTIQRTQQEDSAVYLCASSPKGRGVNTEAFFGQGTRLTVV.

The gene calls are TRBV28 and TRBJ2-3; 13 positions agree with TRBD2. The V and J ends lost 4 bases and 7 bases, in that order; junction bases with no gene match: 5. Germline assignment: CDR1 MDHEN and CDR2 SYDVKM. This CDR3 region has 15 residues. This CDR3 reads CASSSLAGGPNTQYF. In DNA, the CDR3 is TGTGCCAGCAGTTCACTAGCGGGGGGGCCGAATACGCAGTATTTT.

This chain joins TRBV12-2 and TRBJ1-5. TRBV12-2 is a pseudogene locus. This CDR3 region has 13 residues. The CDR3 loop reads CASRLGRDQPQHF. The CDR3, as DNA: TGTGCAAGTCGCTTAGGCCGAGATCAGCCCCAGCATTTT.

The V and J genes are TRBV5-1 and TRBJ2-3, with TRBD1 identical over 9 bases. CDR1 is SGHRS and CDR2 is YFSETQ in the germline V gene. The V gene end was trimmed by 4 bases and the J gene end by 2 bases; junction bases not matched to a gene: 5. This CDR3 is built from 15 residues. CDR3 amino acids: CASSQDRGNTDTQYF. The CDR3 bases are TGCGCCAGCAGCCAGGACAGGGGAAACACAGATACGCAGTATTTT.

J is TRBJ1-6 and V is TRBV19; D is unclear. Germline loops: CDR1 LNHDA, CDR2 SQIVND (reference sequence). The CDR3 length is 14 residues. V shed 3 bases and J shed 8 bases, with 11 bases lying between them. CDR3 region: CASSIFQRDSPLHF. The DNA of the CDR3 is TGTGCCAGTAGTATTTTTCAGAGGGATTCACCCCTCCACTTT. Variable domain in full (rest from reference TRBV19 and TRBJ1-6): DGGITQSPKYLFRKEGQNVTLSCEQNLNHDAMYWYRQDPGQGLRLIYYSQIVNDFQKGDIAEGYSVSREKKESFPLTVTSAQKNPTAFYLCASSIFQRDSPLHFGNGTRLTVT.

V usage is TRBV7-2 and J usage is TRBJ2-1, with TRBD2 matching 8 bases. This CDR3 has 18 residues. CDR1 is SGHTA and CDR2 is FQGNSA in the germline V gene. The V and J ends lost 5 bases and 9 bases, in that order; junction bases with no gene match: 21. Here the CDR3 reads CASSARGGRGVLFVEQFF. CDR3 coding DNA: TGTGCCAGCAGCGCACGGGGTGGGCGGGGGGTCCTATTTGTTGAGCAGTTCTTC.

This clone appeared once. The rearrangement links TRBV13 to TRBJ1-3; D gene unclear. Trimming removed 1 base at V and 0 bases at J, with 4 bases between. The CDR3 has 14 residues. Germline-derived CDR1 and CDR2 are PRHDT and FYEKMQ (reference sequence). CDR3 sequence (DNA): TGTGCCAGCAGCTTAGCCATCTCTGGAAACACCATATATTTT. Translation: CASSLAISGNTIYF.

This rearrangement joins TRBV18 to TRBJ1-2; TRBD1 might be the D (6 bases). CDR3 length equals 15 residues. Trimming took 3 bases from V and 6 from J, leaving 17 bases between them. Germline CDR1 is KGHSH and CDR2 is LQKENI. The DNA of the CDR3 is TGTGCCAGCTCACCTTACGAAACAGGGATGAATGGCTACACCTTC. It encodes CASSPYETGMNGYTF.

This chain uses TRBV6-5 with TRBJ1-2; no firm D call. Trimming removed 0 bases at V and 8 bases at J, with 10 bases between. The germline gives CDR1 MNHEY, CDR2 SVGAGI. There are 13 residues in the CDR3. CDR3 sequence reads: CASSYSVWEGYTF. DNA for the CDR3: TGTGCCAGCAGTTACTCGGTCTGGGAGGGCTACACCTTC.

V and J are TRBV5-1 and TRBJ2-3; 9 bases map to TRBD1. The CDR3 spans 18 residues. Trimming at V came to 5 bases and at J to 5 bases, leaving 18 bases not matched to a gene. From germline, CDR1 is SGHRS and CDR2 YFSETQ. CDR3 protein: CASSSGVGQGYGGDTQYF. CDR3 coding DNA: TGCGCCAGCAGTTCTGGTGTGGGACAGGGATATGGCGGAGATACGCAGTATTTT.

The genes are TRBV19 and TRBJ1-3; no clear D. The germline V gene encodes CDR1 LNHDA and CDR2 SQIVND (reference sequence). V lost 5 bases and J lost 0, with 23 bases in between. CDR3 length: 19 residues. In DNA form, the CDR3 reads TGTGCCAGTAGTCCCACGTGGACTGGGCGCGGCCTCTCTGGAAACACCATATATTTT. As protein: CASSPTWTGRGLSGNTIYF.

This clone appeared once. The gene calls are TRBV27 and TRBJ1-1; maybe TRBD1 (5 bases). Trimming pared 8 bases from V and 6 bases from J, leaving 19 bases between. Germline assignment: CDR1 MNHEY and CDR2 SMNVEV (reference sequence). CDR3 length equals 14 residues. The CDR3 protein is CASSKEQGRSEAFF. The CDR3 nucleotides read TGTGCCAGCTCCAAGGAGCAGGGTCGCTCTGAAGCTTTCTTT.

The chain combines TRBV7-2 with TRBJ1-5; perhaps TRBD1 as D (6 bases). Trimming pared 3 bases from V and 4 bases from J, leaving 10 bases between. The CDR3 extends over 14 amino acids. From germline, CDR1 is SGHTA and CDR2 FQGNSA. CDR3 sequence (DNA): TGTGCCAGCAGCTTCCGGGACAATAATCAGCCCCAGCATTTT. Its translation: CASSFRDNNQPQHF.

The chain joins TRBV27 to TRBJ2-1, with TRBD1 identical over 10 bases. V dropped 1 base and J dropped 3; count of bases not matched to a gene: 3. This CDR3 contains 16 residues. Germline V CDR1 and CDR2: MNHEY, SMNVEV (reference sequence). The DNA for the CDR3 is TGTGCCAGCAGTTTATTCGGGACAGGGGTCTACAATGAGCAGTTCTTC. Amino acids: CASSLFGTGVYNEQFF.

On this clone itself: Other DNA sequences from this sample encode an identical CDR3 as well. The rearrangement links TRBV6-5 to TRBJ1-1; D is perhaps TRBD1 (6 bases). In germline, CDR1 is MNHEY, CDR2 SVGAGI. The CDR3 has 12 residues. The V gene lost 4 bases and the J gene lost 5 bases, with 8 bases spanning the gap. As DNA, the CDR3 is TGTGCCAGCAGTTCCACAGGGACTGAAGCTTTCTTT. Residues: CASSSTGTEAFF.

V gene TRBV11-2 combines with J gene TRBJ2-1; weak D call: TRBD1 (8 bases). The CDR3 has 16 residues. Trimming removed 5 bases at V and 2 bases at J, with 16 bases between. Germline V gives CDR1 SGHAT, CDR2 FQNNGV. The chain's CDR3 is CASSTWTGRAYNEQFF. The CDR3 DNA follows: TGTGCCAGCAGCACCTGGACAGGGAGGGCCTACAATGAGCAGTTCTTC. The complete variable domain, with remaining parts taken from reference TRBV11-2 and TRBJ2-1, reads EAGVAQSPRYKIIEKRQSVAFWCNPISGHATLYWYQQILGQGPKLLIQFQNNGVVDDSQLPKDRFSAERLKGVDSTLKIQPAKLEDSAVYLCASSTWTGRAYNEQFFGPGTRLTVL.

The V and J genes are TRBV6-1 and TRBJ2-3, with D tentatively TRBD2 (5 bases). V shed 2 bases and J shed 6 bases, with 9 bases lying between them. The length of the CDR3 is 13 residues. Germline V CDR1 and CDR2: MNHNS, SASEGT. The CDR3 coding sequence is TGTGCCAGCAGTGAAACTTGGGAGGATACGCAGTATTTT. Residues: CASSETWEDTQYF.

Here the CDR3 DNA reads TGTGCCACCAGCCGGGACAGGACTTTGAACACCGGGGAGCTGTTTTTT. Residues: CATSRDRTLNTGELFF. The V call is TRBV15, the J call TRBJ2-2, with 8 nucleotides matching TRBD1. J lost 1 base, V lost 5 bases, and 6 bases had no gene match. This CDR3 has 16 residues. Germline values: CDR1 LNHNV, CDR2 YYDKDF (reference sequence).